This T cell receptor (beta chain) was sequenced during a study of blood T cell repertoires in COVID-19. The data were produced by immunoSEQ multiplex PCR, yet TCRdb's version contains in-frame clones alone and is incomplete. In the table there are 150,000 to 200,000 clones, about 85% of which are singletons. Germline values: CDR1 SGHAT, CDR2 FQNNGV. This CDR3 spans 16 amino acids. V lost 5 bases and J lost 7; bases outside the gene matches: 13. The chain links TRBV11-2 to TRBJ2-7, with 11 bases fitting TRBD2. This TCR was sampled from a woman aged 25 to 45 who had recovered from COVID-19. The sequenced sample consisted of PBMCs or T cells enriched from blood (not recorded which). The CDR3 reads CASSVTSGGLRWEQYF. DNA for the CDR3: TGTGCCAGCAGCGTTACTAGCGGGGGCCTGAGGTGGGAGCAGTACTTC.